Sequencing of this T cell receptor (beta chain) was carried out in a study of CXCR3-negative and CXCR3-positive naive CD8 T cells. Study-wide points: TRB CDR3 hydrophobicity was greater in CXCR3-positive naive cells than in CXCR3-negative naive cells. Both naive subsets, CXCR3-negative and CXCR3-positive, displayed similar TRBV-TRBJ usage, unlike memory cells.

About this clonotype: Its matching antigen is unknown.

The method, 5' RACE with UMI labels, was used to prepare the TRB cDNA libraries. TCRdb reanalyzed the 5' RACE reads and collapses them to one entry per CDR3 protein, without DNA. The table for this sample gives around 150,000 distinct CDR3 sequences. The receptor was isolated from a human donor in good health. Some clones in this sample may be carry-over from other donors' samples. The sequencing input was naive CXCR3+ CD8+ T cells from blood. The subset denotes: CD45RO-CCR7+CD27+CD95- naive CD8+ T cells expressing CXCR3 (TNR3+).

The CDR3 sequence: CASSLVGGAVSFGKNIQYF. The chain recombines TRBV5-1 with TRBJ2-4; without DNA, the TCRdb call of TRBD1 cannot be checked. The CDR3 extends over 19 amino acids. Germline values: CDR1 SGHRS, CDR2 YFSETQ.